These 29 T cell receptor beta chains came from one sample sequenced in a study of T cell repertoires in cytomegalovirus infection. One entry per CDR3 protein results from TCRdb running MiXCR on the reads. The sample includes approximately 730,000 distinct CDR3 sequences, 29% seen only once; the top ten take 13%. Antigens for these TCRs are unknown. The material sequenced was cultured CD8+ T cells from PBMCs, taken from culture after CMV antigen stimulation. Receptors originate from a human donor in good health (CMV status not recorded). Some clones in this sample may be carry-over from other donors' samples.

The chain links TRBV20-1 to TRBJ2-5; 9 positions agree with TRBD1. The CDR3 is 14 amino acids. Germline V CDR1 and CDR2: DFQATT, SNEGSKA (reference sequence). Losses at the gene ends were 2 bases for V and 4 bases for J; bases not matched to a gene: 5. The CDR3 DNA reads as TGCAGTGCTAGACAAACAGGGGGCAGAGAGACCCAGTACTTC. This gives the protein CSARQTGGRETQYF.

In its sample, this clonotype was seen a few times. The chain is built from TRBV10-3 and TRBJ2-1; 7 nucleotides agree with TRBD2. Germline trimming cut 4 bases from V and 4 bases from J; bases unmatched to any gene: 10. Germline values: CDR1 ENHRY, CDR2 SYGVKD. This CDR3 has 16 amino acids. The CDR3 sequence: CAISVRASGLYNEQFF. The CDR3 DNA is TGTGCCATCAGTGTTCGGGCTAGCGGACTTTACAATGAGCAGTTCTTC.

V is TRBV3-1 and J is TRBJ2-7; D is possibly TRBD1 or TRBD2 (6 bases each). Trimming removed 1 base at V and 1 base at J, with 20 bases between. Germline V gene sequence: CDR1 LGHDT, CDR2 YNNKEL (reference sequence). The CDR3 is 18 residues long. The CDR3 reads CASSQVVGRDTNSYEQYF. CDR3 nucleotides: TGTGCCAGCAGCCAAGTTGTGGGGCGGGACACCAATTCCTACGAGCAGTACTTC.

V usage is TRBV4-2 and J usage is TRBJ1-5; 7 bases agree with TRBD1. Per the germline V gene, CDR1 is LGHNA and CDR2 is YNFKEQ. This CDR3 is 15 amino acids long. V shed 3 bases and J 8 bases; nucleotides not matched to a gene: 10. Here the CDR3 DNA reads TGTGCCAGCAGCCAGTTAAGGGGGCGGATGGAGCCCCAGCATTTT. Translation: CASSQLRGRMEPQHF.

This clonotype was recorded a few times. In DNA, the CDR3 is TGTGCCAGCAGTTCATCGACAGGGCGGGGAGCTTTCTTT. Its protein is CASSSSTGRGAFF. This chain links TRBV27 with TRBJ1-1, with TRBD1 matching over 7 bases. Germline lookup yields CDR1 MNHEY and CDR2 SMNVEV (reference sequence). The CDR3 runs 13 residues. V dropped 4 bases and J dropped 10; count of bases not matched to a gene: 9.

As DNA, the CDR3 is TGTGCCAGCAGTTTCCCAGGTGGGTTGTACCAAGAGACCCAGTACTTC. Translated: CASSFPGGLYQETQYF. The J gene is TRBJ2-5, the V gene TRBV12-3 or TRBV12-4; D is unresolved. With 3 bases removed from V and 0 bases from J, the gap between germline ends came to 14 bases. This CDR3 contains 16 residues.

This clonotype was seen more than once but under ten times. In this CDR3 the conserved last residue, phenylalanine or tryptophan, is missing, so a read error is likely. No DNA is shown, since the ends of the CDR3 on it are uncertain; the CDR3 is the one TCRdb lists. The chain couples TRBV25-1 to TRBJ1-1; whether TRBD1, the table's D call, matches the DNA was not checked. CDR1 is MGHDK, CDR2 SYGVNS, per germline. The CDR3 totals 11 residues, both ends included. The chain's CDR3 is CASSARTWDSI.

The chain recombines TRBV7-9 with TRBJ2-4; weak D call: TRBD2 (5 bases). CDR1 is SEHNR and CDR2 is FQNEAQ in the germline V gene (reference sequence). V lost 5 bases, J lost 8 bases, and 10 bases lay in between. The CDR3 is 12 amino acids. CDR3 residues: CASSQMGDIQYF. As DNA, the CDR3 is TGTGCCAGCAGCCAGATGGGAGACATTCAGTACTTC. The entire variable domain, with the rest obtained from reference TRBV7-9 and TRBJ2-4, is as follows: DTGVSQNPRHKITKRGQNVTFRCDPISEHNRLYWYRQTLGQGPEFLTYFQNEAQLEKSRLLSDRFSAERPKGSFSTLEIQRTEQGDSAMYLCASSQMGDIQYFGAGTRLSVL.

This clonotype has just a few counts. The chain combines TRBV7-9 with TRBJ1-4; the D gene is possibly TRBD1 (5 bases). V was pared by 1 base and J by 2 bases, with 8 bases between. Germline V gene lookup returns CDR1 SEHNR and CDR2 FQNEAQ (reference sequence). The CDR3 runs 15 residues. The CDR3 DNA is TGTGCCAGCAGCTTAGTTGCAGGGACTAATGAAAAACTGTTTTTT. Protein: CASSLVAGTNEKLFF. The whole variable domain, filled in from reference TRBV7-9 and TRBJ1-4, reads DTGVSQNPRHKITKRGQNVTFRCDPISEHNRLYWYRQTLGQGPEFLTYFQNEAQLEKSRLLSDRFSAERPKGSFSTLEIQRTEQGDSAMYLCASSLVAGTNEKLFFGSGTQLSVL.

As DNA, the CDR3 is TGTGCCAGCAGCTCAGGGTACTCACCCCTCCACTTT. Translated: CASSSGYSPLHF. The chain has TRBV11-2 and TRBJ1-6; a weak D match, TRBD1 (5 bases). Trimming removed 4 bases at V and 10 bases at J, with 8 bases between. Per germline, CDR1 SGHAT and CDR2 FQNNGV. The CDR3 consists of 12 residues.

This sequence joins TRBV4-2 and TRBJ2-7; TRBD2 is a possible D gene (5 bases). The CDR3 totals 15 residues. Trimming cost V 0 bases and J 2 bases, with 11 bases left between them. Germline lookup yields CDR1 LGHNA and CDR2 YNFKEQ. CDR3 nucleotide sequence: TGTGCCAGCAGCCAAGACTACCCGGGGACCTACGAGCAGTACTTC. It translates to CASSQDYPGTYEQYF.

This clonotype came up a few times. This rearrangement joins TRBV4-1 to TRBJ2-5; 7 positions match TRBD2. Trimming at V came to 0 bases and at J to 6 bases, leaving 7 bases not matched to a gene. The CDR3 is made up of 15 amino acids. The germline V gene has CDR1 MGHRA and CDR2 YSYEKL. CDR3 bases: TGCGCCAGCAGCCAAGATCCAGCGGGGCCGAAGACCCAGTACTTC. Encoded protein: CASSQDPAGPKTQYF.

The gene calls are TRBV2 and TRBJ2-7; D could derive from TRBD1 or TRBD2 (5 bases each). V gave up 7 bases and J gave up 1 base, with 17 bases separating them. Germline V gives CDR1 SNHLY, CDR2 FYNNEI. The CDR3 is made up of 15 amino acids. The CDR3 bases are TGTGCCAGCACAGGGACGGTAGGTGCATCCTACGAGCAGTACTTC. Its protein product is CASTGTVGASYEQYF.

The V call is TRBV4-1, the J call TRBJ1-1; no firm D call. Trimming took 0 bases from V and 7 from J, leaving 15 bases between them. The germline V gene has CDR1 MGHRA and CDR2 YSYEKL. The CDR3 length is 15 residues. CDR3 sequence reads: CASSQDISDHNEAFF. CDR3 nucleotides: TGCGCCAGCAGCCAAGATATATCGGATCACAATGAAGCTTTCTTT.

The J gene is TRBJ2-7, the V gene TRBV5-6; D assignment may be TRBD1 or TRBD2 (5 bases each). Trimming left V 7 bases short and J 0 bases short, with 14 bases between. The CDR3 length is 14 residues. CDR1 is SGHDT and CDR2 is YYEEEE in the germline V gene. CDR3 in amino acids: CASAGTDGSYEQYF. Written as DNA, the CDR3 is TGTGCCAGCGCCGGGACGGACGGCTCCTACGAGCAGTACTTC.

The chain employs TRBV20-1 and TRBJ1-1; 11 bases are a match to TRBD1. The V segment lost 3 bases and the J segment 3 bases; nucleotides outside the gene matches: 3. Germline CDR1 and CDR2: DFQATT and SNEGSKA (reference sequence). This CDR3 is built from 14 residues. The CDR3 loop is CSASRDRGDTEAFF. The CDR3 region has the DNA TGCAGTGCTAGTCGGGACAGGGGGGACACTGAAGCTTTCTTT.

This clonotype turned up a few times. The chain is built from TRBV7-8 and TRBJ2-7, with a weak D call TRBD1 (6 bases). This CDR3 spans 12 amino acids. Germline CDR1 is SGHVS and CDR2 is FQNEAQ. V lost 4 bases and J 8 bases, leaving 12 bases between the germline ends. The CDR3 DNA reads TGTGCCAGCAGCTCACAGGGTAGGCAGCAGTACGTC. This gives the protein CASSSQGRQQYV.

This clonotype was seen a handful of times. The chain joins TRBV4-1 to TRBJ1-4; D remains unclear. V was trimmed by 5 bases and J by 4 bases, leaving 14 bases between them. CDR3 length: 15 amino acids. CDR1 MGHRA and CDR2 YSYEKL come from the germline V gene. In nucleotides, the CDR3 is TGCGCCAGCAGCGCAAGATCGGGAATTAATGAAAAACTGTTTTTT. Translating gives CASSARSGINEKLFF.

This clonotype appeared many times. J is TRBJ2-1 and V is TRBV7-9; 7 positions agree with TRBD2. Per the germline V gene, CDR1 is SEHNR and CDR2 is FQNEAQ (reference sequence). The junction had 10 bases not matched to a gene; V was cut back by 3 bases and J by 5 bases. The CDR3 has 16 amino acids. The CDR3 here is CASSLVGGAFNNEQFF. CDR3 nucleotide sequence: TGTGCCAGCAGCTTGGTGGGAGGGGCGTTCAACAATGAGCAGTTCTTC.

This clonotype was picked up a small number of times. V is TRBV7-8 and J is TRBJ2-7; possible D gene TRBD1, 6 bases. This CDR3 is built from 15 residues. Trimming left V 1 base short and J 2 bases short, with 12 bases between. Germline CDR1 is SGHVS and CDR2 is FQNEAQ. CDR3 region: CASSLGSQGPYEQYF. CDR3 coding DNA: TGTGCCAGCAGCTTAGGGTCACAGGGCCCCTACGAGCAGTACTTC.

The V and J genes are TRBV27 and TRBJ2-2; no reliable D call. The V gene's germline CDR1 is MNHEY and CDR2 SMNVEV (reference sequence). The CDR3 runs to 12 residues. Deletions cut 7 bases from V and 5 bases from J, with 8 bases between. This chain's CDR3 is CASISETGELFF. The CDR3 DNA reads as TGTGCCAGCATTTCCGAAACCGGGGAGCTGTTTTTT.

This clonotype came up many times. The J gene is TRBJ2-5, the V gene TRBV7-9, with a possible D match to TRBD2 (6 bases). The germline gives CDR1 SEHNR, CDR2 FQNEAQ (reference sequence). The CDR3 covers 12 residues. The V end was cut by 5 bases, the J end by 2 bases, with 6 bases between. CDR3 sequence (DNA): TGTGCCAGCAGCGGGACTCAAGAGACCCAGTACTTC. Translating gives CASSGTQETQYF.

This clonotype was recorded many times. The gene calls are TRBV7-9 and TRBJ1-5, with D possibly TRBD1 on 5 matching bases. The germline CDR1 and CDR2 sequences are SEHNR and FQNEAQ (reference sequence). Trimming took off 2 bases at V and 3 bases at J, with 17 bases between the two ends. The CDR3 spans 17 residues. The DNA of the CDR3 is TGTGCCAGCAGCTTATATGATTACAGGAGGCCCAATCAGCCCCAGCATTTT. Translation: CASSLYDYRRPNQPQHF.

This CDR3 is CAIRQGQETQYF. The CDR3 DNA sequence: TGTGCCATTAGACAGGGACAAGAGACCCAGTACTTC. The V call is TRBV10-3, the J call TRBJ2-5, with 7 bases that match TRBD1. The length of the CDR3 is 12 residues. Per the germline V gene, CDR1 is ENHRY and CDR2 is SYGVKD. The V gene end was trimmed by 9 bases and the J gene end by 2 bases; junction bases not matched to a gene: 3.

The J gene is TRBJ1-1, the V gene TRBV11-2, with D perhaps TRBD1 (5 bases). V was shortened by 6 bases and J by 3 bases, with 26 bases between the two germline ends. This CDR3 region has 18 residues. Germline CDR1 reads SGHAT; CDR2 reads FQNNGV. CDR3 region: CASRRWTSRENRHTEAFF. The CDR3 region has the DNA TGTGCCAGCAGGCGATGGACATCTCGGGAAAATCGACACACTGAAGCTTTCTTT.

This clonotype appeared a few times. The chain's CDR3 is CASSYSSGGIYEQYV. CDR3 nucleotides: TGTGCCAGCAGTTATAGTAGCGGGGGGATCTACGAGCAGTACGTC. V usage is TRBV6-6 and J usage is TRBJ2-7, with TRBD2 matching 10 bases. From germline, CDR1 is MNHNY and CDR2 SVGAGI (reference sequence). This CDR3 is 15 amino acids long. Losses at the gene ends were 3 bases for V and 3 bases for J; bases not matched to a gene: 5.

The chain links TRBV6-2 or TRBV6-3 to TRBJ1-1; maybe TRBD1 (5 bases). The CDR3 spans 14 residues. Trimming removed 6 bases at V and 0 bases at J, with 11 bases between. In germline, CDR1 is MNHEY, CDR2 SVGEGT. In DNA form, the CDR3 reads TGTGCCAGCAGGCTCGCAGGGATGAACACTGAAGCTTTCTTT. This codes for CASRLAGMNTEAFF.

Comments on this clonotype: Being one base from a much bigger clone, this may be a read error. This chain joins TRBV7-6 and TRBJ2-2; 8 bases agree with TRBD1. The germline CDR1 and CDR2 sequences are SGHVS and FNYEAQ. The CDR3 contains 16 residues. After removal of 7 bases from V and 0 bases from J, the junction contained 7 bases not matched to a gene. CDR3 region: CASIPGGEPNTGELFF. The CDR3 coding sequence is TGTGCCAGCATCCCAGGGGGCGAGCCGAACACCGGGGAGCTGTTTTTT.

CDR3 nucleotide sequence: TGTGCCAGCAGTTGGGTGGAGGGGGCCTACAATGAGCAGTTCTTC. It specifies CASSWVEGAYNEQFF. The V call is TRBV6-6, the J call TRBJ2-1; the D gene could be TRBD1 or TRBD2 (6 bases each). This CDR3 is 15 amino acids long. Germline V lookup: CDR1 MNHNY, CDR2 SVGAGI (reference sequence). Between the trimmed V and J ends, which lost 4 bases and 2 bases, there was a span of 12 bases.